These T cell receptor beta chains were read from a single sample in a study of patients and donors after allogeneic stem cell transplantation. TCRdb recomputed calls from the RT-PCR reads with MiXCR, one row per CDR3 protein. The sample lists some 880,000 distinct CDR3 sequences, about a sixth occurring once. Sequences were obtained from blood, either unsorted or a sorted T cell fraction (not recorded which). These receptors all stem from a human donor who was either an allogeneic HSCT recipient or a stem cell or donor lymphocyte infusion donor (not recorded which). It is not recorded whose cells these are; they may come from a transplant donor. The CDR3 runs from the conserved cysteine through the conserved F or W. A D gene is named only where the DNA matches it firmly. Some rows have no size entry. The others give once, few or many, or a class for an expanded clone.

J gene	D gene	clone size	V gene	CDR3 protein	CDR3 DNA
TRBJ2-1	-	many	TRBV25-1	CASSDNSWEEGFF	TGTGCCAGCAGTGATAACTCTTGGGAAGAGGGGTTCTTC
TRBJ2-2	TRBD2	-	TRBV27	CASSFGLELGLANTGELFF	TGTGCCAGCAGTTTTGGACTAGAGCTTGGGCTGGCGAACACCGGGGAGCTGTTTTTT
TRBJ2-3	TRBD1	many	TRBV12-3/TRBV12-4	CASSPLGQGRTDTQYF	TGTGCCAGCAGTCCACTTGGACAGGGCCGCACAGATACGCAGTATTTT
TRBJ2-2	-	-	TRBV24-1	CATSDHGRGGGELFF	TGTGCCACCAGTGATCACGGCCGCGGTGGCGGGGAGCTGTTTTTT
TRBJ1-5	-	-	TRBV6-5	CASSYPDGYSWPQHF	TGTGCCAGCAGTTACCCTGACGGCTATAGTTGGCCCCAGCATTTT
TRBJ1-1	TRBD1	-	TRBV20-1	CSAKLGGGTNTEAFF	TGCAGTGCCAAGTTAGGAGGGGGCACGAACACTGAAGCTTTCTTT
TRBJ2-7	TRBD2	many	TRBV20-1	CSASGTSGPYEQYF	TGCAGTGCTTCCGGGACTAGCGGCCCCTACGAGCAGTACTTC
TRBJ2-7	-	many	TRBV6-2/TRBV6-3	CASSYSHPPLGYEQYF	TGTGCCAGCAGTTACTCCCACCCCCCTCTGGGCTACGAGCAGTACTTC
TRBJ2-7	TRBD1	few	TRBV29-1	CSVEGLHVGTGPYEQYF	TGCAGCGTTGAAGGATTGCACGTCGGGACAGGGCCCTACGAGCAGTACTTC
TRBJ2-3	TRBD2	-	TRBV11-2	CASNLAGVGDSQYF	TGTGCCAGCAACTTAGCGGGAGTGGGTGACTCGCAGTATTTT
TRBJ2-2	-	-	TRBV7-3	CASTPWAGPTNTGELFF	TGTGCCAGCACCCCGTGGGCAGGCCCCACGAACACCGGGGAGCTGTTTTTT
TRBJ1-6	TRBD1	few	TRBV12-3/TRBV12-4	CASSMDRGTSPLHF	TGTGCCAGCAGCATGGACAGGGGAACCTCACCCCTCCACTTT
TRBJ2-2	TRBD2	few	TRBV11-3	CASSPGTKNTGELFF	TGTGCCAGCAGCCCCGGGACTAAGAACACCGGGGAGCTGTTTTTT
TRBJ2-3	TRBD2	few	TRBV3-1	CASSQDGTSGSWNTQYF	TGTGCCAGCAGCCAAGATGGGACTAGCGGGAGTTGGAATACGCAGTATTTT
TRBJ2-5	-	-	TRBV6-2/TRBV6-3	CASSLKGTPALAQYF	TGTGCCAGCAGTCTTAAAGGGACCCCGGCCCTGGCCCAGTACTTC
TRBJ1-1	-	-	TRBV10-3	CAISQGTSNTEAFF	TGTGCCATCAGCCAAGGGACATCGAACACTGAAGCTTTCTTT
TRBJ2-7	-	-	TRBV9	CASSVEVRGEQYF	TGTGCCAGCAGCGTAGAAGTCCGGGGGGAGCAGTACTTC
TRBJ2-2	-	-	TRBV13	CASSPPPGEVYTGELFF	TGTGCCAGCAGCCCCCCCCCAGGGGAGGTTTACACCGGGGAGCTGTTTTTT
TRBJ1-1	-	few	TRBV12-3/TRBV12-4	CASTLGMGTEAFF	TGTGCCAGCACTCTTGGTATGGGCACTGAAGCTTTCTTT
TRBJ2-3	-	-	TRBV29-1	CSVEGTDVTDTQYF	TGCAGCGTTGAAGGGACAGACGTCACAGATACGCAGTATTTT
TRBJ2-1	-	few	TRBV4-1	CASSPHLTSRNEQFF	TGCGCCAGCAGCCCGCACCTGACTAGTAGGAATGAGCAGTTCTTC
TRBJ2-5	TRBD2	many	TRBV9	CASSVGVAGVQTQYF	TGTGCCAGCAGCGTAGGAGTAGCGGGAGTTCAGACCCAGTACTTC
TRBJ2-7	TRBD1	-	TRBV27	CASSASGGWNEQYF	TGTGCCAGCAGTGCGTCAGGGGGCTGGAACGAGCAGTACTTC
TRBJ1-1	-	few	TRBV7-6	CASSLGPTLAAFF	TGTGCCAGCAGCTTGGGACCCACGCTTGCGGCTTTCTTT
TRBJ1-2	-	few	TRBV15	CATSRESGYTF	TGTGCCACCAGCAGAGAATCTGGCTACACCTTC
TRBJ1-5	TRBD1	-	TRBV10-3	CAISDGGQGGQPQHF	TGTGCCATCAGTGATGGAGGACAGGGTGGTCAGCCCCAGCATTTT
TRBJ2-7	-	-	TRBV19	CATTRRGLGDEQYF	TGTGCCACCACACGGAGGGGGCTTGGGGACGAGCAGTACTTC
TRBJ2-3	TRBD1	-	TRBV10-3	CAIRGQASTDTQYF	TGTGCCATCAGAGGACAGGCTAGCACAGATACGCAGTATTTT
TRBJ2-7	-	few	TRBV6-2/TRBV6-3	CASIRDSTYEQYF	TGTGCCAGCATTCGCGACAGTACCTACGAGCAGTACTTC
TRBJ1-2	-	few	TRBV19	CASSILGHGYTF	TGTGCCAGTAGTATCCTTGGCCATGGCTACACCTTC
TRBJ1-4	-	-	TRBV20-1	CSVPDSKLFF	TGCAGTGTTCCTGATTCGAAACTGTTTTTT
TRBJ2-7	-	-	TRBV6-2/TRBV6-3	CASSYNRDYEQYF	TGTGCCAGCAGTTACAACCGAGACTACGAGCAGTACTTC
TRBJ1-1	-	-	TRBV5-1	CASSALDSTEAFF	TGCGCCAGCAGCGCACTCGACAGCACTGAAGCTTTCTTT
TRBJ1-5	TRBD1	few	TRBV6-4	CASSDSIRGCNQPQHF	TGTGCCAGCAGTGACTCGATCAGGGGGTGCAATCAGCCCCAGCATTTT
TRBJ2-5	TRBD1	-	TRBV9	CASSVDPQGAIQETQYF	TGTGCCAGCAGCGTAGACCCCCAGGGGGCGATCCAAGAGACCCAGTACTTC
TRBJ2-3	-	-	TRBV4-3	CASSSRGGVHTTDTQYF	TGCGCCAGCTCCTCAAGAGGTGGGGTACATACCACAGATACGCAGTATTTT
TRBJ1-5	-	-	TRBV6-1	CASSEFLRVAGNQPQHF	TGTGCCAGCAGTGAATTTTTAAGGGTAGCTGGGAATCAGCCCCAGCATTTT
TRBJ1-5	-	-	TRBV30	CAWSVEGPQPQHF	TGTGCCTGGAGTGTAGAGGGACCGCAGCCCCAGCATTTT
TRBJ1-3	-	few	TRBV12-3/TRBV12-4	CASSLIGSGNTIYF	TGTGCCAGCAGCCTAATAGGCTCTGGAAACACCATATATTTT
TRBJ1-2	-	few	TRBV6-2/TRBV6-3	CGRRLLYGYTF	TGTGGACGGAGGCTTCTCTATGGCTACACCTTC
TRBJ1-3	-	few	TRBV6-5	CASSYGFRRLTDSGNTIYF	TGTGCCAGCAGTTATGGGTTTAGGAGACTAACGGACTCTGGAAACACCATATATTTT
TRBJ2-1	-	many	TRBV10-3	CAITAGTHSYNEQFF	TGTGCCATCACCGCCGGGACTCATTCCTACAATGAGCAGTTCTTC
TRBJ1-5	TRBD1	many	TRBV20-1	CSAHPAGQSNQPQHF	TGCAGTGCCCACCCTGCGGGACAGAGTAATCAGCCCCAGCATTTT
TRBJ2-7	-	once	TRBV4-2	CASSRTRGSLGYEQYF	TGTGCCAGCAGCCGTACGCGGGGTTCCCTGGGCTACGAGCAGTACTTC
TRBJ2-3	-	few	TRBV13	CASSLGVATSTDTQYF	TGTGCCAGCAGCTTAGGCGTGGCTACTAGCACAGATACGCAGTATTTT
TRBJ2-2	-	few	TRBV2	CASSPAGRTISNTGELFF	TGTGCCAGCAGCCCCGCGGGCAGGACAATATCGAACACCGGGGAGCTGTTTTTT
TRBJ2-3	-	-	TRBV14	CASSQDLRDTQYF	TGTGCCAGCAGCCAAGACCTGAGGGATACGCAGTATTTT